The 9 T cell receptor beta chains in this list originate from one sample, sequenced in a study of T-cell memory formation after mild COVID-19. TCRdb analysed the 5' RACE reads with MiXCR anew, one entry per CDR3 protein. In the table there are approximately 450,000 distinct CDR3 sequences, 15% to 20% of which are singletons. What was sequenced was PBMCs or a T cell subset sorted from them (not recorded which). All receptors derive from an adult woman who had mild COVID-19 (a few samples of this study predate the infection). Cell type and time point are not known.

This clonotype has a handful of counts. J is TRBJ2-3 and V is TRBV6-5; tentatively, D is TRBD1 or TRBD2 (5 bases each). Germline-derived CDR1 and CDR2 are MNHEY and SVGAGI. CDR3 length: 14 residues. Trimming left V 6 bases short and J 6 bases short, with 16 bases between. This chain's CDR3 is CASRGRGKGDTQYF. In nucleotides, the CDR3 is TGTGCCAGCAGGGGACGGGGCAAGGGGGATACGCAGTATTTT.

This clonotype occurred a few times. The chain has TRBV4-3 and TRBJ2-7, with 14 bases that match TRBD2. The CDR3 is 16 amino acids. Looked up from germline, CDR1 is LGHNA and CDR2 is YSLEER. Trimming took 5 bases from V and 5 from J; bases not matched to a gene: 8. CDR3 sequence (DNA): TGCGCCAGCAGCGACCGACTAGCGGGAGGGCTGAACGAGCAGTACTTC. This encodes CASSDRLAGGLNEQYF.

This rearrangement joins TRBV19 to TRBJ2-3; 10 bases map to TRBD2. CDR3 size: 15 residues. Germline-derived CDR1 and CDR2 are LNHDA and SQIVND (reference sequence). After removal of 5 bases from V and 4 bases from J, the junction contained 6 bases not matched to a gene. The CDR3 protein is CASSSSGGGADTQYF. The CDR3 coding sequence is TGTGCCAGTAGTTCTAGCGGGGGAGGCGCAGATACGCAGTATTTT. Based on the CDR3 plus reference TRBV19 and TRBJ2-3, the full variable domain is DGGITQSPKYLFRKEGQNVTLSCEQNLNHDAMYWYRQDPGQGLRLIYYSQIVNDFQKGDIAEGYSVSREKKESFPLTVTSAQKNPTAFYLCASSSSGGGADTQYFGPGTRLTVL.

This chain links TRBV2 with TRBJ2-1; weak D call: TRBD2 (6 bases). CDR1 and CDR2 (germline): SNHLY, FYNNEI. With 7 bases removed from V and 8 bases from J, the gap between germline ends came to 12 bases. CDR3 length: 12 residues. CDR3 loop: CASTRESYEQFF. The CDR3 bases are TGTGCCAGCACCCGGGAGAGTTATGAGCAGTTCTTC.

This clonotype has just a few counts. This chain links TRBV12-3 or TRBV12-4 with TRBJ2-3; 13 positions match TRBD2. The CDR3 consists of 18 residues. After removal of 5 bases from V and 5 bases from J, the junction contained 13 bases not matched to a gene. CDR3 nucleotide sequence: TGTGCCAGCAGTCGCGGGACTAGCGGGGTTCTTAGGGGAGATACGCAGTATTTT. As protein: CASSRGTSGVLRGDTQYF.

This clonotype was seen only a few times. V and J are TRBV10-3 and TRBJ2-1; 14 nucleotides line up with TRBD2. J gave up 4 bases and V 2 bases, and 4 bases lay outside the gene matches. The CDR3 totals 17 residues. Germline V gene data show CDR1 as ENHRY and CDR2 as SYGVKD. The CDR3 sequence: CAISEGTSGRQYNEQFF. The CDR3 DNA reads TGTGCCATCAGTGAGGGGACTAGCGGGAGACAGTACAATGAGCAGTTCTTC.

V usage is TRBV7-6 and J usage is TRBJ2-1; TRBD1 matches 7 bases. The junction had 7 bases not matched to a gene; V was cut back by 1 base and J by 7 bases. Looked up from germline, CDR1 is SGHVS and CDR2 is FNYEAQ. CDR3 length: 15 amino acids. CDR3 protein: CASSLEGGRGNEQFF. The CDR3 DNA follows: TGTGCCAGCAGCTTAGAAGGGGGCCGGGGAAATGAGCAGTTCTTC.

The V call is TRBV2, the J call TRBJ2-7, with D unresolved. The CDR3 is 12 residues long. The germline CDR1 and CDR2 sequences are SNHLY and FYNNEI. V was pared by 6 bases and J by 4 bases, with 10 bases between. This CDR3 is CASRTGLYEQYF. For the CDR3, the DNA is TGTGCCAGCAGGACGGGCCTTTACGAGCAGTACTTC.

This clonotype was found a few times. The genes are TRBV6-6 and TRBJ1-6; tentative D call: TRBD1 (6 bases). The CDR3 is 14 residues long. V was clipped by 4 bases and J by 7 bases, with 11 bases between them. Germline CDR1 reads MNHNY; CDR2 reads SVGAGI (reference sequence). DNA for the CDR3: TGTGCCAGCAGTTTTCCAGGGGTAAATTCACCCCTCCACTTT. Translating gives CASSFPGVNSPLHF.